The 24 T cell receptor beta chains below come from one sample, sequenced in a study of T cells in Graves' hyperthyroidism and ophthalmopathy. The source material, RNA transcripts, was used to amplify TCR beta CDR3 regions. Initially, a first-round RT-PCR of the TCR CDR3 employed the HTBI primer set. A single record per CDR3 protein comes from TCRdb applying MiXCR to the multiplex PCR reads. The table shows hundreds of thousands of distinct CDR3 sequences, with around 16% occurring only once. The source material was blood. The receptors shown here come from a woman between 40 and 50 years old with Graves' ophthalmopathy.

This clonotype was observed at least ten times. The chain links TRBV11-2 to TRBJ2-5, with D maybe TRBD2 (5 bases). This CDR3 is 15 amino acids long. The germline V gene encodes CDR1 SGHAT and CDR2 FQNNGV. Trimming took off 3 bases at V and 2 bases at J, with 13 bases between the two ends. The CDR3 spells CASSFTLGGQETQYF. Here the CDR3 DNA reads TGTGCCAGCAGCTTTACGCTAGGCGGGCAAGAGACCCAGTACTTC.

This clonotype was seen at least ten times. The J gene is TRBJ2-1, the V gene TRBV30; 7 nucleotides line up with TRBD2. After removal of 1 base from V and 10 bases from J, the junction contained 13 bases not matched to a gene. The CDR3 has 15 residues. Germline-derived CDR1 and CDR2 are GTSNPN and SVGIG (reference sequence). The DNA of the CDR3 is TGTGCCTGGAGTGCCTCAGGACTAGGATTTGGAGAGCAGTTCTTC. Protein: CAWSASGLGFGEQFF.

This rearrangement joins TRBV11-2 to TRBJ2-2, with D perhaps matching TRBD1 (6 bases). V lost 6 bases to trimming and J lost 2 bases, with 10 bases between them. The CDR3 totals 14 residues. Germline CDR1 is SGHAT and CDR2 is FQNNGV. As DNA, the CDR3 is TGTGCCAGCAGGGACAGTTTAAACACCGGGGAGCTGTTTTTT. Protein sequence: CASRDSLNTGELFF. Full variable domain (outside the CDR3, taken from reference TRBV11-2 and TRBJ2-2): EAGVAQSPRYKIIEKRQSVAFWCNPISGHATLYWYQQILGQGPKLLIQFQNNGVVDDSQLPKDRFSAERLKGVDSTLKIQPAKLEDSAVYLCASRDSLNTGELFFGEGSRLTVL.

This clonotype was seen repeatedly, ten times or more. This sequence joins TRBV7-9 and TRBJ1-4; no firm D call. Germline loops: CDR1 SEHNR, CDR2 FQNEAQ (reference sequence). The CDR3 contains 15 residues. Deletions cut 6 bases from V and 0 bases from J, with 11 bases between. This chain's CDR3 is CASRGKQSTNEKLFF. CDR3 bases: TGTGCCAGCAGGGGGAAGCAATCAACTAATGAAAAACTGTTTTTT.

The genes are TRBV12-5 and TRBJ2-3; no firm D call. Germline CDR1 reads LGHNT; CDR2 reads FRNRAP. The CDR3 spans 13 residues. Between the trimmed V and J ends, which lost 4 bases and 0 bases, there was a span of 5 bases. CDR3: CASGSDSTDTQYF. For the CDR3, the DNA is TGTGCTAGTGGTTCTGACAGCACAGATACGCAGTATTTT.

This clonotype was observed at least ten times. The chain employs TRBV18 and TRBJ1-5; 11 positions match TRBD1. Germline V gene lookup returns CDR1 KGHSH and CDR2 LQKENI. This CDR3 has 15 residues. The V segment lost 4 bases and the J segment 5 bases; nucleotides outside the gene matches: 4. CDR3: CASSLGQGAYQPQHF. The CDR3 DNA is TGTGCCAGCTCACTTGGACAGGGGGCGTATCAGCCCCAGCATTTT. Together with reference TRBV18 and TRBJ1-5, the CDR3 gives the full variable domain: NAGVMQNPRHLVRRRGQEARLRCSPMKGHSHVYWYRQLPEEGLKFMVYLQKENIIDESGMPKERFSAEFPKEGPSILRIQQVVRGDSAAYFCASSLGQGAYQPQHFGDGTRLSIL.

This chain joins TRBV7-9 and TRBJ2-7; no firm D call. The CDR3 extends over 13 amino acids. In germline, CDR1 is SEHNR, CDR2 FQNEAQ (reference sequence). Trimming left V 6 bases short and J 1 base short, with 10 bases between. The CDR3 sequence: CASRVGSSYEQYF. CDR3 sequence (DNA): TGTGCCAGCAGAGTAGGTTCTTCCTACGAGCAGTACTTC.

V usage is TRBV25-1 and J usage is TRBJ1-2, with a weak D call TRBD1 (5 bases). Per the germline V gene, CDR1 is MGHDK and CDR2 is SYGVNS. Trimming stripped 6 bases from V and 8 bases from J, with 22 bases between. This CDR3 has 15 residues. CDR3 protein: CASSSAGDVAGGYTF. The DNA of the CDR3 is TGTGCCAGCAGCTCAGCCGGGGACGTCGCGGGAGGCTACACCTTC.

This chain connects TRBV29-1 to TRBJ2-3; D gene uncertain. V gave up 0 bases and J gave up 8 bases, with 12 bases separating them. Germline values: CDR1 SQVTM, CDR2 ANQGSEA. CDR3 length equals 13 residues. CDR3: CSVEDYDVGTQYF. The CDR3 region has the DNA TGCAGCGTTGAAGACTACGATGTGGGTACGCAGTATTTT.

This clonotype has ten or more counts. Here the CDR3 reads CASSGDSFHEKLFF. CDR3 sequence (DNA): TGTGCCTCCTCGGGGGACAGCTTTCACGAAAAACTGTTTTTT. This chain uses TRBV12-3 or TRBV12-4 with TRBJ1-4; TRBD1 matches at 7 bases. This CDR3 comprises 14 residues. V was clipped by 11 bases and J by 8 bases; unmatched bases: 14.

CDR3 DNA: TGCAGCGTCGACGGGGGGCAGGGGCGACAGACCCAGTACTTC. Translated, it gives CSVDGGQGRQTQYF. The V and J genes are TRBV29-1 and TRBJ2-5, with D tentatively TRBD2 (7 bases). The ends were cut back, 6 bases at V and 6 bases at J, with 20 bases in the middle. The CDR3 is 14 residues long. Germline-derived CDR1 and CDR2 are SQVTM and ANQGSEA.

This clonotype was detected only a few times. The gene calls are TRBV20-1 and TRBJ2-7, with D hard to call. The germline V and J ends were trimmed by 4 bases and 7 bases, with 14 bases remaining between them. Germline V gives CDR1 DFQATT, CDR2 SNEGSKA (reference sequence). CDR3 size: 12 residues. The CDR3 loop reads CSAIPGMGEQYF. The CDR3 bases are TGCAGTGCTATCCCCGGTATGGGAGAGCAGTACTTC.

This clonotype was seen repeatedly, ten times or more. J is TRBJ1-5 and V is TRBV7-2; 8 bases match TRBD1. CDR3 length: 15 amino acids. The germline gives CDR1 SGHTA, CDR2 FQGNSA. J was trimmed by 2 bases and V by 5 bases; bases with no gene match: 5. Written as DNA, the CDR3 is TGTGCCAGCAGCCAACAGGGGGTGGGCAATCAGCCCCAGCATTTT. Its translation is CASSQQGVGNQPQHF.

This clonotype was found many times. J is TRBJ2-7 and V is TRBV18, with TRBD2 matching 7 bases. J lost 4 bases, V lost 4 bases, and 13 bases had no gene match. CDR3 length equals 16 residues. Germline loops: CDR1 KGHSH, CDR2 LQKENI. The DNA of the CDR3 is TGTGCCAGCTCACGGTCCGCCAGCGGGATCTTTTACGAGCAGTACTTC. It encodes CASSRSASGIFYEQYF. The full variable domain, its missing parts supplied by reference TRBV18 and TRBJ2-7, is NAGVMQNPRHLVRRRGQEARLRCSPMKGHSHVYWYRQLPEEGLKFMVYLQKENIIDESGMPKERFSAEFPKEGPSILRIQQVVRGDSAAYFCASSRSASGIFYEQYFGPGTRLTVT.

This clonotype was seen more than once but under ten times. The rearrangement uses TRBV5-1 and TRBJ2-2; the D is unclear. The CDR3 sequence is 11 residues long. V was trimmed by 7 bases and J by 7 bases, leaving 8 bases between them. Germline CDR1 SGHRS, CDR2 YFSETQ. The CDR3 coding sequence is TGCGCCAGCCGTGCGGACGGGGAGCTGTTTTTT. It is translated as CASRADGELFF. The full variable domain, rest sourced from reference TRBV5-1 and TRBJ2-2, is KAGVTQTPRYLIKTRGQQVTLSCSPISGHRSVSWYQQTPGQGLQFLFEYFSETQRNKGNFPGRFSGRQFSNSRSEMNVSTLELGDSALYLCASRADGELFFGEGSRLTVL.

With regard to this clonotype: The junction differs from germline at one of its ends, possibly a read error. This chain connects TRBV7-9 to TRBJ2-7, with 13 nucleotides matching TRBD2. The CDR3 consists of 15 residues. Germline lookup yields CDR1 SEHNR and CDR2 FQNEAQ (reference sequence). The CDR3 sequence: CTSSGGLAGIYEQYF. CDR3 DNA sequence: TGTACCAGCAGTGGGGGACTAGCGGGAATCTACGAGCAGTACTTC.

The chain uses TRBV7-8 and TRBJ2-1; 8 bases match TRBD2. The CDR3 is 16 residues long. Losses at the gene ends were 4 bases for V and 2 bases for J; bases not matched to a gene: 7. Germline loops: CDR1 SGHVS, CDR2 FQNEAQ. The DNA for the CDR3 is TGTGCCAGCAGCTCAATACCGGGACTAGCCTACAATGAGCAGTTCTTC. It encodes CASSSIPGLAYNEQFF.

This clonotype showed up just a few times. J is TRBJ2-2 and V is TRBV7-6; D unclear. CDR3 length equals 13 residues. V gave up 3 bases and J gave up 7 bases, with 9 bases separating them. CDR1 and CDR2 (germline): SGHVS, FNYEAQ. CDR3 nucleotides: TGTGCCAGCAGCTTGGGAATAGGCGGGGAGCTGTTTTTT. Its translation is CASSLGIGGELFF.

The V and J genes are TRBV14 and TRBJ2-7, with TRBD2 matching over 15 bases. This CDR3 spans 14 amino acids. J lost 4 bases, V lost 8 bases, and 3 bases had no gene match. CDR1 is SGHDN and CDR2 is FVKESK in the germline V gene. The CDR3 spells CASGLAGGPYEQYF. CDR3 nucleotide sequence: TGTGCCAGCGGACTAGCGGGAGGGCCTTACGAGCAGTACTTC.

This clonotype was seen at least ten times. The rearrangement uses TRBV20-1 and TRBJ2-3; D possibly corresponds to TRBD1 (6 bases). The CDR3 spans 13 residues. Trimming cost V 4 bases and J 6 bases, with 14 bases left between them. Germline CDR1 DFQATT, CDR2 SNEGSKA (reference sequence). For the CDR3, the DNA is TGCAGTGCTAACAGGGTTGGTTCGGATACGCAGTATTTT. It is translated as CSANRVGSDTQYF.

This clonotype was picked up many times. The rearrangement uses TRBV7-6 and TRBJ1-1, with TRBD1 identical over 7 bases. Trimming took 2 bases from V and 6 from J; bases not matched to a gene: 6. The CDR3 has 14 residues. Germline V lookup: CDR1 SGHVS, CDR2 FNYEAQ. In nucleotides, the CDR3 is TGTGCCAGCAGCTTATTACTGGGACAGTCTGAAGCTTTCTTT. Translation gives CASSLLLGQSEAFF.

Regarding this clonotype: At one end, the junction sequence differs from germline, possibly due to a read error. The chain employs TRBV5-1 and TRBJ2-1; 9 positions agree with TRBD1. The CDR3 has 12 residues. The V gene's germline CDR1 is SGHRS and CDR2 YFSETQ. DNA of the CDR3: TGTGCCAGCAGCTTAGGACGACAGGGGGAGTTCTTC. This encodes CASSLGRQGEFF.

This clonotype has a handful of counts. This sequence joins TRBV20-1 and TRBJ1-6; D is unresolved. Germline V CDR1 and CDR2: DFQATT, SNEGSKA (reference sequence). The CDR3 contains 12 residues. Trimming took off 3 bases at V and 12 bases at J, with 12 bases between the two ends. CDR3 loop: CSARVGGLPLHF. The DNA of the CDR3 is TGCAGTGCTAGGGTTGGCGGTTTACCCCTCCACTTT.

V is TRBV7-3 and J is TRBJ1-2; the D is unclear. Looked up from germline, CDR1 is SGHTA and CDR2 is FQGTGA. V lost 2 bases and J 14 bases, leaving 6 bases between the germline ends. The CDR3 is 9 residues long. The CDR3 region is CASSLSQTF. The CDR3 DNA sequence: TGTGCCAGCAGCTTATCCCAAACCTTC.